This T cell receptor (beta chain) was observed in a study of T cells in Graves' hyperthyroidism and ophthalmopathy. The wider study: Peripheral blood was obtained at initial diagnosis, preceding any treatment. General study results and limits: Most expanded thyroid clonotypes above 0.001 also appeared in blood.

This clonotype came up many times. Antigen: not known. The PBMCs were sourced from fresh peripheral blood (about 9.7 ml). RNA transcripts yielded amplified TCR beta CDR3 regions. The HTBI primer set served for first-round RT-PCR of the TCR CDR3. TCRdb ran MiXCR on the multiplex PCR reads and lists one entry per CDR3 protein. The repertoire holds under 450,000 distinct CDR3 sequences, with approximately 18% as singletons. The CDR3 runs 16 residues. CDR1 and CDR2 (germline): KGHSH, LQKENI. The V gene lost 3 bases and the J gene lost 5 bases, with 17 bases spanning the gap. Material: blood. V is TRBV18 and J is TRBJ2-1; D gene uncertain. The sequence derives from a woman aged 25 to 45 with Graves' hyperthyroidism that later progressed to Graves' ophthalmopathy. In DNA, the CDR3 is TGTGCCAGCTCACCCACGGCATTCCCAACCAACAATGAGCAGTTCTTC. It yields the protein CASSPTAFPTNNEQFF.